These 32 T cell receptor beta chains were sequenced from one sample in a study of metastatic and nonmetastatic thyroid tumors. Treatment of any kind had been given to no patient before thyroid surgery. TCRdb re-processed the PCR reads through MiXCR. The table shows 20,000 to 25,000 clones, with about a fifth occurring only once. Material for sequencing was blood. Receptors originate from a female donor with papillary thyroid cancer or a benign thyroid nodule (not recorded which). Some clones in this sample may be carry-over from other donors' samples.

For this clone: At one boundary the junction diverges from the germline segment, which might be a read error. The chain links TRBV5-1 to TRBJ1-2; D ambiguous. Germline V gene lookup returns CDR1 SGHRS and CDR2 YFSETQ. This CDR3 is built from 17 residues. CDR3 residues: CASSLTGRLVGYYGYTF. The CDR3, as DNA: TGCGCCAGCAGCTTGACCGGGCGGCTAGTTGGGTACTACGGCTACACCTTC.

This clone was counted at least ten times. The J gene is TRBJ2-7, the V gene TRBV7-2; 15 bases agree with TRBD2. CDR3 length: 18 residues. Germline V gives CDR1 SGHTA, CDR2 FQGNSA. V shed 0 bases, J shed 6 bases, and the junction held 9 bases outside the gene matches. The CDR3 region has the DNA TGTGCCAGCAGCTTAGCCTCTGGACTAGCGGGAGGGCCGGGCGAGCAGTACTTC. It yields the protein CASSLASGLAGGPGEQYF.

This clone was recorded many times. The chain joins TRBV12-3 or TRBV12-4 to TRBJ1-5; D is possibly TRBD1 (6 bases). The V end was cut by 6 bases, the J end by 2 bases, with 14 bases between. The CDR3 runs 15 residues. CDR3 residues: CASRSTGLRNQPQHF. CDR3 DNA: TGTGCCAGCAGATCGACAGGATTACGCAATCAGCCCCAGCATTTT.

This clone was observed a few times. V is TRBV28 and J is TRBJ2-3; 7 nucleotides agree with TRBD1. Germline CDR1 and CDR2: MDHEN and SYDVKM. The CDR3 is 17 amino acids. V lost 1 base and J lost 2; bases outside the gene matches: 9. The CDR3 here is CASSLLTGNVATDTQYF. DNA for the CDR3: TGTGCCAGCAGTTTATTGACAGGGAATGTGGCCACAGATACGCAGTATTTT.

The V gene is TRBV20-1, the J gene TRBJ2-7; no clear D gene. Germline CDR1 DFQATT, CDR2 SNEGSKA (reference sequence). Trimming left V 5 bases short and J 10 bases short, with 18 bases between. CDR3 length: 12 residues. CDR3 DNA sequence: TGCAGTGCTGTAACCGAGCTGACGCTACAGTACTTC. It codes for CSAVTELTLQYF.

This clone occurred a few times. J is TRBJ2-7 and V is TRBV6-1, with 7 bases fitting TRBD2. Losses at the gene ends were 11 bases for V and 7 bases for J; bases not matched to a gene: 8. Germline values: CDR1 MNHNS, CDR2 SASEGT. The CDR3 length is 11 residues. The CDR3 nucleotides read TGTGCCGTAGGGAGGGGCTGGGAGCAGTACTTC. This translates into CAVGRGWEQYF.

At least ten counts were recorded for this clone. This sequence joins TRBV5-1 and TRBJ2-3; the D gene could be TRBD1 or TRBD2 (5 bases each). Trimming took off 6 bases at V and 0 bases at J, with 14 bases between the two ends. CDR3 length: 15 amino acids. Per germline, CDR1 SGHRS and CDR2 YFSETQ. The CDR3 nucleotides are TGCGCCAGCACTGACCCGGGGCAGAGCACAGATACGCAGTATTTT. Amino acids: CASTDPGQSTDTQYF.

In its sample, this clone was seen many times. This chain uses TRBV29-1 with TRBJ2-1; D perhaps matches TRBD1 (6 bases). Trimming took 1 base from V and 3 from J, leaving 7 bases between them. The CDR3 runs 13 residues. CDR1 and CDR2 from the germline V gene are SQVTM and ANQGSEA. CDR3 protein: CSVEGTDYNEQFF. The CDR3 DNA follows: TGCAGCGTTGAAGGGACAGACTACAATGAGCAGTTCTTC.

The gene calls are TRBV20-1 and TRBJ2-7, with D tentatively TRBD2 (5 bases). Trimming took off 0 bases at V and 4 bases at J, with 13 bases between the two ends. The V gene's germline CDR1 is DFQATT and CDR2 SNEGSKA (reference sequence). The CDR3 runs 14 residues. CDR3 loop: CSARDLEVGYEQYF. The CDR3 DNA follows: TGCAGTGCTAGAGATTTGGAGGTCGGGTACGAGCAGTACTTC.

The sample holds many counts of this clone. This chain joins TRBV2 and TRBJ1-5; 8 positions agree with TRBD1. The CDR3 length is 15 residues. Per the germline V gene, CDR1 is SNHLY and CDR2 is FYNNEI. J gave up 4 bases and V 6 bases, and 8 bases lay outside the gene matches. The DNA for the CDR3 is TGTGCCAGCAGCCGCATTGACAGGGGAAATCAGCCCCAGCATTTT. Its translation is CASSRIDRGNQPQHF.

The V gene is TRBV5-1, the J gene TRBJ2-2, with no clear D. The ends were cut back, 0 bases at V and 7 bases at J, with 4 bases in the middle. CDR3 length: 12 residues. CDR1 and CDR2 (germline): SGHRS, YFSETQ. The CDR3 here is CASSLESGELFF. The CDR3 DNA follows: TGCGCCAGCAGCTTGGAGAGCGGGGAGCTGTTTTTT.

The chain has TRBV6-1 and TRBJ1-2; D not resolved. The CDR3 extends over 15 amino acids. The V end was cut by 0 bases, the J end by 4 bases, with 12 bases between. Germline lookup yields CDR1 MNHNS and CDR2 SASEGT. The CDR3 region has the DNA TGTGCCAGCAGTGAAGCATCACAAGGACGCTATGGCTACACCTTC. Translating it yields CASSEASQGRYGYTF.

This clone was counted many times. The genes are TRBV20-1 and TRBJ2-7, with 7 bases that match TRBD1. The CDR3 has 16 amino acids. V shed 0 bases, J shed 0 bases, and the junction held 8 bases outside the gene matches. Germline CDR1 and CDR2: DFQATT and SNEGSKA (reference sequence). Here the CDR3 reads CSARDPERDSSYEQYF. For the CDR3, the DNA is TGCAGTGCTAGAGATCCGGAAAGGGACAGCTCCTACGAGCAGTACTTC.

This clone was recorded a few times. The V and J genes are TRBV28 and TRBJ2-7; D is uncertain. V was shortened by 7 bases and J by 3 bases, with 19 bases between the two germline ends. The CDR3 sequence is 15 residues long. CDR1 MDHEN and CDR2 SYDVKM come from the germline V gene. The CDR3 DNA follows: TGTGCCAGCATTCGACCGACTGAGGTGGGCTACGAGCAGTACTTC. Its translation: CASIRPTEVGYEQYF.

This clone occurred many times. The CDR3 here is CASSEVGDSEAFF. The CDR3 DNA follows: TGTGCCAGCAGTGAAGTCGGGGACAGTGAAGCTTTCTTT. This chain joins TRBV2 and TRBJ1-1; 7 nucleotides align to TRBD1. The CDR3 is 13 residues long. V shed 1 base, J shed 7 bases, and the junction held 3 bases outside the gene matches. The germline gives CDR1 SNHLY, CDR2 FYNNEI.

This clone was seen at least ten times. The CDR3 sequence: CASRPPPTRGSSYEQYF. The CDR3 bases are TGTGCCAGCCGACCGCCCCCAACGAGGGGAAGCTCCTACGAGCAGTACTTC. The V gene is TRBV11-2, the J gene TRBJ2-7; D may be TRBD1 or TRBD2 (5 bases each). Trimming left V 8 bases short and J 0 bases short, with 23 bases between. CDR3 length equals 17 residues. Germline values: CDR1 SGHAT, CDR2 FQNNGV.

This clone has a count of ten or more. The J gene is TRBJ1-2, the V gene TRBV28, with a weak D call TRBD1 (5 bases). CDR1 MDHEN and CDR2 SYDVKM come from the germline V gene. The ends were cut back, 2 bases at V and 4 bases at J, with 17 bases in the middle. This CDR3 has 16 residues. The DNA of the CDR3 is TGTGCCAGCAGTTTAATTCAACAGGAAGTCATCTATGGCTACACCTTC. Its protein is CASSLIQQEVIYGYTF.

Notes on this clone: Germline is not matched at one junction end, which may reflect a read error. The chain carries TRBV30 and TRBJ2-2; 7 bases line up with TRBD2. The CDR3 runs to 15 residues. Germline CDR1 GTSNPN, CDR2 SVGIG (reference sequence). The CDR3 DNA follows: TGTGCCTGGAAAGTGGGACTATCGAACACCGGTGAGCTGTTTTTT. This codes for CAWKVGLSNTGELFF. Supplemented by reference TRBV30 and TRBJ2-2, the full variable domain reads SQTIHQWPATLVQPVGSPLSLECTVEGTSNPNLYWYRQAAGRGLQLLFYSVGIGQISSEVPQNLSASRPQDRQFILSSKKLLLSDSGFYLCAWKVGLSNTGELFFGEGSRLTVL.

There are many counts of this clone. This chain uses TRBV20-1 with TRBJ1-1, with D unresolved. The V gene's germline CDR1 is DFQATT and CDR2 SNEGSKA (reference sequence). This CDR3 region has 12 residues. V dropped 3 bases and J dropped 1 base, with 6 bases sitting between them. CDR3 amino acids: CSARKGNTEAFF. DNA of the CDR3: TGCAGTGCTAGGAAAGGGAACACTGAAGCTTTCTTT.

By its share, this clone is medium-sized. The chain combines TRBV5-6 with TRBJ2-2, with D perhaps matching TRBD2 (6 bases). The CDR3 has 16 amino acids. Germline V gives CDR1 SGHDT, CDR2 YYEEEE. V lost 4 bases, J lost 5 bases, and 18 bases lay in between. CDR3 sequence reads: CASSPDWAGRTGELFF. CDR3 nucleotides: TGTGCCAGCAGCCCAGATTGGGCGGGAAGGACCGGGGAGCTGTTTTTT.

The V and J genes are TRBV30 and TRBJ2-6; D possibly corresponds to TRBD2 (6 bases). From germline, CDR1 is GTSNPN and CDR2 SVGIG (reference sequence). This CDR3 is built from 14 residues. The V and J ends lost 4 bases and 0 bases respectively, with 7 bases between them. This chain's CDR3 is CAWTGGSGANVLTF. The CDR3 nucleotides read TGTGCCTGGACCGGGGGCTCTGGGGCCAACGTCCTGACTTTC. Based on the CDR3 plus reference TRBV30 and TRBJ2-6, the full variable domain is SQTIHQWPATLVQPVGSPLSLECTVEGTSNPNLYWYRQAAGRGLQLLFYSVGIGQISSEVPQNLSASRPQDRQFILSSKKLLLSDSGFYLCAWTGGSGANVLTFGAGSRLTVL.

This clone was counted between two and nine times. This chain joins TRBV20-1 and TRBJ2-1, with a weak D call TRBD2 (5 bases). The CDR3 contains 12 residues. Trimming took off 1 base at V and 12 bases at J, with 13 bases between the two ends. From germline, CDR1 is DFQATT and CDR2 SNEGSKA (reference sequence). This chain's CDR3 is CSARVGEPRQFF. Written as DNA, the CDR3 is TGCAGTGCTAGAGTCGGGGAGCCGCGGCAGTTCTTC.

The genes are TRBV9 and TRBJ1-2; no clear D gene. Trimming stripped 4 bases from V and 8 bases from J, with 21 bases between. CDR3 length equals 15 residues. Germline V lookup: CDR1 SGDLS, CDR2 YYNGEE. CDR3 in amino acids: CASSFSLSPLLGYTF. Here the CDR3 DNA reads TGTGCCAGCAGCTTTTCCTTGTCCCCGCTATTAGGCTACACCTTC.

Details on this clone: This clone may be a read error of a much larger clone one base away. This sample also contains other DNA sequences that code for the same CDR3. J is TRBJ2-5 and V is TRBV9; no clear D gene. This CDR3 region has 17 residues. Germline V gene sequence: CDR1 SGDLS, CDR2 YYNGEE. Deletions cut 2 bases from V and 3 bases from J, with 20 bases between. For the CDR3, the DNA is TGTGCCAGCAGCGTTAGCCTCGACACGGCACGTAAAGAGACCCAGTACTTC. Translating gives CASSVSLDTARKETQYF.

This clone is deemed medium-sized. This chain connects TRBV27 to TRBJ1-1, with 8 bases that match TRBD1. Germline CDR1 reads MNHEY; CDR2 reads SMNVEV (reference sequence). The junction had 10 bases not matched to a gene; V was cut back by 5 bases and J by 11 bases. This CDR3 has 13 residues. In nucleotides, the CDR3 is TGTGCCAGCAGTAGCTGGGACAGGTACGTTGCTTTCTTT. Encoded protein: CASSSWDRYVAFF.

To note about this clone: Since a much larger clone is just one base distant, this may be a read error. The V call is TRBV15, the J call TRBJ1-6, with D maybe TRBD1 (5 bases). The germline V gene has CDR1 LNHNV and CDR2 YYDKDF (reference sequence). The CDR3 is 16 amino acids. The CDR3 spells CATIRDRGGKNSPLHF. CDR3 sequence (DNA): TGTGCCACCATCAGAGATCGGGGCGGGAAGAATTCACCCCTCCACTTT.

The chain carries TRBV20-1 and TRBJ1-1; D may be TRBD1 (6 bases). Deletions cut 5 bases from V and 5 bases from J, with 15 bases between. This CDR3 is 13 amino acids long. The V gene's germline CDR1 is DFQATT and CDR2 SNEGSKA (reference sequence). In DNA, the CDR3 is TGCAGTGCTTTCCAGACAGGATGGACTGAAGCTTTCTTT. This sequence encodes CSAFQTGWTEAFF.

This clone was counted at least ten times. The chain is built from TRBV7-9 and TRBJ2-3; TRBD2 matches at 7 bases. This CDR3 is 15 amino acids long. The junction had 8 bases not matched to a gene; V was cut back by 5 bases and J by 3 bases. Germline V gene data show CDR1 as SEHNR and CDR2 as FQNEAQ (reference sequence). The CDR3 region is CASSTSGKGTDTQYF. As DNA, the CDR3 is TGTGCCAGCAGCACCAGCGGGAAGGGGACAGATACGCAGTATTTT.

The chain uses TRBV20-1 and TRBJ1-5, with a weak D call TRBD1 (5 bases). The V gene's germline CDR1 is DFQATT and CDR2 SNEGSKA (reference sequence). Trimming removed 0 bases from V and 7 bases from J, with 13 bases in between. The CDR3 sequence is 14 residues long. CDR3 in DNA: TGCAGTGCTAGAGATCCGGGGACTTCCCAGCCCCAGCATTTT. Residues: CSARDPGTSQPQHF.

The sample holds many counts of this clone. V and J are TRBV19 and TRBJ2-7, with 7 positions matching TRBD2. The CDR3 totals 14 residues. The J segment lost 0 bases and the V segment lost 3 bases, leaving 2 bases of the junction unmatched. Germline values: CDR1 LNHDA, CDR2 SQIVND (reference sequence). CDR3 bases: TGTGCCAGTAGTATTCAGCGGGACTCCTACGAGCAGTACTTC. This translates into CASSIQRDSYEQYF.

As for this clone: Germline is not matched at one junction end, which may reflect a read error. The chain couples TRBV6-5 to TRBJ2-1, with 7 bases that match TRBD1. Germline V gene sequence: CDR1 MNHEY, CDR2 SVGAGI. CDR3 size: 15 residues. This chain's CDR3 is CASSLGQHTYSEQFF. The CDR3 nucleotides read TGTGCCAGCAGTTTGGGACAGCATACCTACAGTGAGCAGTTCTTC.

The J gene is TRBJ2-6, the V gene TRBV20-1; D remains ambiguous. Trimming removed 0 bases from V and 6 bases from J, with 12 bases in between. This CDR3 comprises 15 residues. Per the germline V gene, CDR1 is DFQATT and CDR2 is SNEGSKA (reference sequence). This chain's CDR3 is CSARDQGPLANVLTF. For the CDR3, the DNA is TGCAGTGCTAGAGATCAAGGGCCTTTGGCCAACGTCCTGACTTTC.